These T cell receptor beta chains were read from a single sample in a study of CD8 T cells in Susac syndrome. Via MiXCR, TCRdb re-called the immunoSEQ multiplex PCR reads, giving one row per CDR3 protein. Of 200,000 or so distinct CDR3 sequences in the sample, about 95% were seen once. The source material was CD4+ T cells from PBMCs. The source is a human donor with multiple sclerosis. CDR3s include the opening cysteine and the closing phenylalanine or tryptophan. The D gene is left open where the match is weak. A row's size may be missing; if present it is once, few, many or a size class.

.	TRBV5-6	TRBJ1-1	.	TGTGCCAGCAGCTTGGGTGGGGAACCTGAAGCTTTCTTT	CASSLGGEPEAFF
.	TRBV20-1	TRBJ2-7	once	TGCAGTGCTGGGGAATTATACGAGCAGTACTTC	CSAGELYEQYF
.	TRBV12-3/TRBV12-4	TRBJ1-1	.	TGTGCCACCTCCCAGGGTTCGGACGCTTTCTTT	CATSQGSDAFF
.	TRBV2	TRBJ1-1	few	TGTGCCAGCAGTGAGTGGGGTGAAGCTTTCTTT	CASSEWGEAFF
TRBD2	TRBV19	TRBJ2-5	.	TGTGCCAGTAGTATTGGCGGGAGGACGGGGACCCAGTACTTC	CASSIGGRTGTQYF
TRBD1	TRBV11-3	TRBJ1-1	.	TGTGCCAGCAGCGGGCCAACAGGGGCTGGCACTGAAGCTTTCTTT	CASSGPTGAGTEAFF
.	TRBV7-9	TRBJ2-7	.	TGTGCCAGCAGCTTTCTGACAGGAAGCTACGAGCAGTACTTC	CASSFLTGSYEQYF
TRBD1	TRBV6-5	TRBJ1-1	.	TGTGCCAGCAGTGAAGATAGGACAGGGCTCAAGGCTTTCTTT	CASSEDRTGLKAFF
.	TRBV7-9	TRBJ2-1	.	TGTGCCAGCAGCCCCGACAGACTGAGGTACAATGAGCAGTTCTTC	CASSPDRLRYNEQFF
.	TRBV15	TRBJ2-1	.	TGTGCCACCAGCAGAGATCGTGGGGATGGGAGTCAGCAGTTCTTC	CATSRDRGDGSQQFF
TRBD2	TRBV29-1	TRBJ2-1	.	TGCAGCGTTGAAAAAATAGCGGGGGGGCCAGAGCAGTTCTTC	CSVEKIAGGPEQFF
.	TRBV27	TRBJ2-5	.	TGTGCCAGCAGTTTCTATACAGGGCAAGAGACCCAGTACTTC	CASSFYTGQETQYF
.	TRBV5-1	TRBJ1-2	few	TGCGCCAGCAGCTTGGAAGGGTCCGGGTATGGCTACACCTTC	CASSLEGSGYGYTF
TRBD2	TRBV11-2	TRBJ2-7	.	TGTGCCAGCAGACCCCCCGGCGGGGGTTCCTACGAGCAGTACTTC	CASRPPGGGSYEQYF
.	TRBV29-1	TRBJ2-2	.	TGCAGCGTTGAATTATGGGGGAAGAACACCGGGGAGCTGTTTTTT	CSVELWGKNTGELFF
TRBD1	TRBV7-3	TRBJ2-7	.	TGTGCCAGCAGCTTAACAGGACAGGCCCACGAGCAGTACTTC	CASSLTGQAHEQYF
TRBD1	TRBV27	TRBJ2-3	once	TGTGCCAGCAGTTCCAACAGGGGCCCCACAGATACGCAGTATTTT	CASSSNRGPTDTQYF
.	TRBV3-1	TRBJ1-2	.	TGTGCCAGCAGCCAAAATATAGGGACCCGTCGATCGGGGGATGGCTACACCTTC	CASSQNIGTRRSGDGYTF
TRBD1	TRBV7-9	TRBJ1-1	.	TGTGCCAGCATCCTCCGGGGACAGGGGAGCACTGAAGCTTTCTTT	CASILRGQGSTEAFF
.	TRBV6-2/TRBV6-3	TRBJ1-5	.	TGTGCCACCTCGACAGATAGCAATCAGCCCCAGCATTTT	CATSTDSNQPQHF
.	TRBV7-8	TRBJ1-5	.	TGTGCCAGCAGCTTAGGACGGCTAGGGGGCAATCAGCCCCAGCATTTT	CASSLGRLGGNQPQHF
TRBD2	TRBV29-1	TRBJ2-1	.	TGCAGCGCCTCAACGCGCGGGAGTGGCGAGCAGTTCTTC	CSASTRGSGEQFF
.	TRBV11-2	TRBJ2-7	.	TGTGCCAGCAGCTTAGTTGGGGGACTCTACGAGCAGTACTTC	CASSLVGGLYEQYF
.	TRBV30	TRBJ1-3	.	TGTGCCTGGAGTGTAAAACGCCCTGGAAACACCATATATTTT	CAWSVKRPGNTIYF
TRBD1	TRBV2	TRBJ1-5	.	TGTGCCAGCATGGGGACAGGGGGACAGCCCCAGCATTTT	CASMGTGGQPQHF
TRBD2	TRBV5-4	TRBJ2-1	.	TGTGCCAGCAGCAAGAGCGGGAGCCACAATGAGCAGTTCTTC	CASSKSGSHNEQFF
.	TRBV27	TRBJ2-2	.	TGTGCCAGCGGCGGAAGGAAGGGAGGGGGAACCGGGGAGCTGTTTTTT	CASGGRKGGGTGELFF
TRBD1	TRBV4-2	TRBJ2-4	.	TGTGCCAGCAGCCAGCCGGGTACAGGGGTAGCCAAAAACATTCAGTACTTC	CASSQPGTGVAKNIQYF
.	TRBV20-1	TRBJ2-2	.	TGCAGTGCGAGGGGGATGGGAACCGGGGAGCTGTTTTTT	CSARGMGTGELFF
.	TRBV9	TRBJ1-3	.	TGTGCCAGCAGCGTAGCCGGGTCCCGCTCTGGAAACACCATATATTTT	CASSVAGSRSGNTIYF
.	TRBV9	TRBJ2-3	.	TGTGCCAGCAGCGTTGGGGCGTGGACAGATACGCAGTATTTT	CASSVGAWTDTQYF
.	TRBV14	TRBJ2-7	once	TGTGCCAGCAGCCAAGGGCCAAACCCCCTCTACGAGCAGTACTTC	CASSQGPNPLYEQYF
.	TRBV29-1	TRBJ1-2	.	TGCAGCGTTCCCCTCGGGACCGATCTTCTCTATGGCTACACCTTC	CSVPLGTDLLYGYTF
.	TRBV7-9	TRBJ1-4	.	TGTGCCAGCAGCTCCAAGAAGCGGTCGACAGATGAAAAACTGTTTTTT	CASSSKKRSTDEKLFF
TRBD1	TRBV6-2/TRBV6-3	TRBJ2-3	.	TGTGCCAGCAGAACCGGGACAGGGACAGATACGCAGTATTTT	CASRTGTGTDTQYF
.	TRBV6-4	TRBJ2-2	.	TGTGCCAGCAGGGTACTCGCGAACACCGGGGAGCTGTTTTTT	CASRVLANTGELFF
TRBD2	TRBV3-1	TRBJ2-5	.	TGTGCCAGCAGCCAGGCGGGGGGCAGTAGAGAGACCCAGTACTTC	CASSQAGGSRETQYF
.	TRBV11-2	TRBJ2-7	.	TGTGCCAGCAGCGGACAATTCGAGCAGTACTTC	CASSGQFEQYF
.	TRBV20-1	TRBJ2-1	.	TGCAGTGCCACGAGCCGCGATGAGCAGTTCTTC	CSATSRDEQFF
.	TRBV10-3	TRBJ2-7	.	TGTGCCATCAGTGAGGCGTATGAGCAGTACTTC	CAISEAYEQYF
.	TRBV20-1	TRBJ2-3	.	TGCAGTGCTACCTTTAGCGCTTCAGATACGCAGTATTTT	CSATFSASDTQYF
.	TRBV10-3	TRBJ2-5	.	TGTGCCAGCGACCCGGGACCGAACGGGGAGACCCAGTACTTC	CASDPGPNGETQYF
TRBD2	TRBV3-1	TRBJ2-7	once	TGTGCCAGCAGCCCAGGGGCCGGACTAGCTGGCGAGCAGTACTTC	CASSPGAGLAGEQYF
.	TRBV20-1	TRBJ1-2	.	TGCAGTGCTGGTCCATTTAACTATGGCTACACCTTC	CSAGPFNYGYTF
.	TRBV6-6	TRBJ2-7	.	TGTGCCAGCAGTTACTCTGGCAGGGGTAACGAGCAGTACTTC	CASSYSGRGNEQYF
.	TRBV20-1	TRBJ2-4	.	TGCAGTGCTAGAGGGGGAACTGGAGCCAAAAACATTCAGTACTTC	CSARGGTGAKNIQYF
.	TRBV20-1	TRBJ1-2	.	TGCAGTGCAGTCCCCCCCCAGGGTCAGGGCCACTATGGCTACACCTTC	CSAVPPQGQGHYGYTF
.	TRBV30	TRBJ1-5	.	TGTGCCTGGGGACAGTCAAGCAATCAGCCCCAGCATTTT	CAWGQSSNQPQHF
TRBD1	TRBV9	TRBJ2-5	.	TGTGCCAGCAGCTATAAAGGGGGCGGATTGGAGACCCAGTACTTC	CASSYKGGGLETQYF